One sample yielded the 4 T cell receptor beta chains listed below, sequenced in a study of spatial heterogeneity in lung cancer. Described time point: sample taken at primary tumor resection. Researchers sequenced whole RNA taken from tumor, nontumor lung or frozen PBMC without sorting. TCRdb independently ran MiXCR on the 5' RACE reads; one entry per CDR3 protein. The sample lists some 2,700 distinct CDR3 sequences, roughly an eighth seen once, with approximately 50% in the top ten. The starting material was PBMCs, obtained at surgery. The receptors were gathered from a male donor with early-stage non-small cell lung cancer.

The chain is built from TRBV19 and TRBJ1-5; D gene ambiguous. V lost 6 bases, J lost 3 bases, and 9 bases lay in between. This CDR3 is built from 13 residues. Germline V gives CDR1 LNHDA, CDR2 SQIVND (reference sequence). CDR3 region: CASSFNPNQPQHF. CDR3 DNA: TGTGCCAGTAGCTTCAATCCCAATCAGCCCCAGCATTTT.

This clonotype is medium-sized (0.01 to 0.1%). J is TRBJ1-1 and V is TRBV29-1; D is uncertain. V lost 3 bases, J lost 1 base, and 9 bases lay in between. Germline-derived CDR1 and CDR2 are SQVTM and ANQGSEA. The CDR3 sequence is 13 residues long. The CDR3 loop is CSVEPNRNTEAFF. Here the CDR3 DNA reads TGCAGCGTTGAGCCCAACAGGAACACTGAAGCTTTCTTT.

The table lists this clonotype with many counts. The rearrangement uses TRBV5-1 and TRBJ2-3, with 8 bases identical to TRBD1. Germline CDR1 SGHRS, CDR2 YFSETQ. The CDR3 sequence is 16 residues long. Trimming cost V 2 bases and J 6 bases; bases outside gene matches: 11. The CDR3 coding sequence is TGCGCCAGCAGCTTCCAGGGGGCGCAGTCAGTTGATACGCAGTATTTT. Its protein product is CASSFQGAQSVDTQYF.

The V call is TRBV28, the J call TRBJ1-2; no clear D. V was clipped by 4 bases and J by 6 bases, with 6 bases between them. This CDR3 is built from 11 residues. Germline CDR1 reads MDHEN; CDR2 reads SYDVKM. CDR3 sequence reads: CASSWNHGYTF. CDR3 bases: TGTGCCAGCAGTTGGAACCATGGCTACACCTTC.